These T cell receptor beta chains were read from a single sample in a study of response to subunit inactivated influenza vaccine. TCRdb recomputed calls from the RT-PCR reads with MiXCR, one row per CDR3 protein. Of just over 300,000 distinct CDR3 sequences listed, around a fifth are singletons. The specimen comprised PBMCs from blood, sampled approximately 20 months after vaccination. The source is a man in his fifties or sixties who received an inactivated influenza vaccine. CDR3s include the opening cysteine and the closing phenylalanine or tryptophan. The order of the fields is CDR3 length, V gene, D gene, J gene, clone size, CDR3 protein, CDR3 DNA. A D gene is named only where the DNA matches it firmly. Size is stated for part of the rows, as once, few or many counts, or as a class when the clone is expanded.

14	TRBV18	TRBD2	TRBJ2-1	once	CASSPPSGNYEQFF	TGTGCCAGCTCACCACCTAGCGGGAACTATGAGCAGTTCTTC
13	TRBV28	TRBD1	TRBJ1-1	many	CASIGQVNTEAFF	TGTGCCAGCATCGGACAGGTTAACACTGAAGCTTTCTTT
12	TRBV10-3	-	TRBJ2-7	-	CAARDNTYEQYF	TGTGCCGCCCGGGACAATACCTACGAGCAGTACTTC
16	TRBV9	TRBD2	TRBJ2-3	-	CASSVQGLAGADTQYF	TGTGCCAGCAGCGTACAGGGACTAGCGGGAGCAGATACGCAGTATTTT
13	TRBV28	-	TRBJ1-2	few	CASSDSISYGYTF	TGTGCCAGCTCGGACAGTATATCCTATGGCTACACCTTC
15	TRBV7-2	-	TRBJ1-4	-	CASSANQGSNEKLFF	TGTGCCAGCAGCGCCAACCAGGGGAGCAATGAAAAACTGTTTTTT
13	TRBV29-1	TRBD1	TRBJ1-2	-	CSVEDRGDYGYTF	TGCAGCGTCGAGGACAGGGGGGACTATGGCTACACCTTC
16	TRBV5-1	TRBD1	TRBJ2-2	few	CASSMTGGVNTGELFF	TGCGCCAGCAGCATGACAGGGGGCGTGAACACCGGGGAGCTGTTTTTT
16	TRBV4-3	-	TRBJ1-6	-	CASSYGHKLVESPLHF	TGCGCCAGCAGCTACGGACATAAGCTTGTGGAATCACCCCTCCACTTT
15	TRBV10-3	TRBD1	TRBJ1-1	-	CAIKGTGNMNTEAFF	TGTGCCATCAAAGGGACAGGGAACATGAACACTGAAGCTTTCTTT
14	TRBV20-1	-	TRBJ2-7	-	CSASSGSSSYEQYF	TGCAGTGCTAGTTCAGGATCGAGCTCCTACGAGCAGTACTTC
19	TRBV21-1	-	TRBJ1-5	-	CASSKVRGQGTGSNQPQHF	TGTGCCAGCAGCAAGGTTCGGGGACAGGGGACGGGCAGCAATCAGCCCCAGCATTTT
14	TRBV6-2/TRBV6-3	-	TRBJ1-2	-	CASSYSIVGMGYTF	TGTGCCAGCAGTTACTCGATCGTCGGTATGGGCTACACCTTC
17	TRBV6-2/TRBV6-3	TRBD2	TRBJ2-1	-	CASIGLAGIQNYNEQFF	TGTGCCAGCATTGGACTAGCGGGAATCCAAAACTACAATGAGCAGTTCTTC
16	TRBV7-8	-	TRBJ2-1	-	CASSLNRLVSYNEQFF	TGTGCCAGCAGCTTAAATAGACTAGTCTCCTACAATGAGCAGTTCTTC
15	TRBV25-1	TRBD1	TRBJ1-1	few	CASSGTGGVNTEAFF	TGTGCCAGCAGTGGGACAGGGGGAGTGAACACTGAAGCTTTCTTT
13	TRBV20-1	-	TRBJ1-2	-	CSAGPDRNYGYTF	TGCAGTGCTGGACCAGACCGTAACTATGGCTACACCTTC
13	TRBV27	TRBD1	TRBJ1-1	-	CASRRDRASSAFF	TGTGCCAGCAGACGTGACAGGGCTTCATCCGCTTTCTTT
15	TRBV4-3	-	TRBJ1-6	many	CASSQDFWGSSPLHF	TGCGCCAGCAGCCAGGATTTTTGGGGAAGTTCACCCCTCCACTTT
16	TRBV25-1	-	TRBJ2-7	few	CASSVWDAGRSYEQYF	TGTGCCAGCAGTGTCTGGGACGCAGGTCGTTCCTACGAGCAGTACTTC
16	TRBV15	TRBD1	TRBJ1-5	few	CATSRAGGDGNQPQHF	TGTGCCACCAGCAGAGCAGGGGGCGACGGCAATCAGCCCCAGCATTTT
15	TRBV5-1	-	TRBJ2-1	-	CASSLVGGNYNEQFF	TGCGCCAGCAGCTTGGTAGGGGGGAACTACAATGAGCAGTTCTTC
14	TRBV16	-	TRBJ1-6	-	CASSPISANSPLHF	TGTGCCAGCAGCCCGATCAGTGCGAATTCACCCCTCCACTTT
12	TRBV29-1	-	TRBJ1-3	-	CSADRPGNTIYF	TGCAGCGCCGACAGGCCCGGAAACACCATATATTTT
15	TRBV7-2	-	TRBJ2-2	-	CASSLEARYTGELFF	TGTGCCAGCAGCTTAGAGGCTCGGTACACCGGGGAGCTGTTTTTT
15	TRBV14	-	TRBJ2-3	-	CASSQVGGATDTQYF	TGTGCCAGCAGCCAAGTCGGAGGGGCCACAGATACGCAGTATTTT
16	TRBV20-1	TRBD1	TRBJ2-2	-	CSAKVFGQENTGELFF	TGCAGTGCTAAAGTTTTCGGACAGGAGAACACCGGGGAGCTGTTTTTT
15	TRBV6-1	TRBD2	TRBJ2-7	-	CASGAASGSPPEQYF	TGTGCCAGTGGGGCGGCTAGCGGGAGTCCTCCCGAGCAGTACTTC
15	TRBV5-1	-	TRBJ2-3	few	CASSLTPGSKDTQYF	TGCGCCAGCAGCTTGACCCCGGGGTCAAAAGATACGCAGTATTTT
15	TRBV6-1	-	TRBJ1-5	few	CASSPSDSINQPQHF	TGTGCCAGCAGTCCCAGTGACAGTATCAATCAGCCCCAGCATTTT
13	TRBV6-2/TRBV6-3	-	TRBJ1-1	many	CASIRKENTEAFF	TGTGCCAGCATCCGAAAAGAGAACACTGAAGCTTTCTTT
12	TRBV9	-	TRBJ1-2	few	CASRGPDYGYTF	TGTGCCAGCAGGGGACCCGACTATGGCTACACCTTC
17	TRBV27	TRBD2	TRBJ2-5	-	CASSSGLAGYYQETQYF	TGTGCCAGCAGTTCGGGACTAGCGGGATATTACCAAGAGACCCAGTACTTC
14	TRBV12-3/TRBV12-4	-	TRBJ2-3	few	CASSSGPTGDTQYF	TGTGCCAGCAGCTCAGGTCCCACGGGAGATACGCAGTATTTT
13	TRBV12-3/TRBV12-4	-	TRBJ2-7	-	CASSLGPSSQQYF	TGTGCCAGCAGTTTAGGTCCTAGCAGCCAGCAGTACTTC
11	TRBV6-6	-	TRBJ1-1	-	CASSIGRAAFF	TGTGCCAGCAGCATAGGTCGGGCAGCTTTCTTT
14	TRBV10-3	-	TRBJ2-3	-	CATHPYSSAGEQYF	TGTGCCACCCATCCATACTCCTCTGCCGGAGAGCAGTATTTT
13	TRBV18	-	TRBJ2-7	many	CASSLGAAYEQYF	TGTGCCAGCTCCCTGGGGGCGGCCTACGAGCAGTACTTC
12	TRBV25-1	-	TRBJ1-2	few	CASSENGYGYTF	TGTGCCAGCAGTGAAAATGGCTATGGCTACACCTTC
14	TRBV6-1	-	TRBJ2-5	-	CASSPGRFEETQYF	TGTGCCAGCAGTCCAGGACGGTTCGAAGAGACCCAGTACTTC